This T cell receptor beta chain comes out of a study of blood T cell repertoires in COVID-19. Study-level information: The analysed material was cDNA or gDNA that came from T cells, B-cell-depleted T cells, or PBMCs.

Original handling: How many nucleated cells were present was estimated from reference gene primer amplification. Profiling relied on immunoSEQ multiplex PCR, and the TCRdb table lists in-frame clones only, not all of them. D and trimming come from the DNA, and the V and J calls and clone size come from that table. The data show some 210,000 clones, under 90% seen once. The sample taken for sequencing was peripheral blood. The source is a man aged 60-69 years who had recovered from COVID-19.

As DNA, the CDR3 is TGTGCCAGCTCCCCCCGGGACACTGCTTTCTACGAGCAGTACTTC. Translating it yields CASSPRDTAFYEQYF. The chain combines TRBV18 with TRBJ2-7, with a weak D call TRBD1 (6 bases). The CDR3 consists of 15 residues. From germline, CDR1 is KGHSH and CDR2 LQKENI. V dropped 6 bases and J dropped 3 bases, with 18 bases sitting between them.